This T cell receptor beta chain derives from a study of T cells after yellow fever vaccination. CDR1 MNHNS and CDR2 SASEGT come from the germline V gene. Trimming at V came to 5 bases and at J to 1 base, leaving 15 bases not matched to a gene. CDR3 length equals 18 residues. Using its own MiXCR run on the 5' RACE reads, TCRdb lists one record per CDR3 protein. The table lists around 300,000 distinct CDR3 sequences, approximately 4% of them singletons. This sequence joins TRBV6-1 and TRBJ2-7; TRBD2 matches at 9 bases. The receptor comes from a man in his late teens or twenties who received the YFV17D yellow fever vaccine. The material was PBMCs, obtained 5 days after the yellow fever booster vaccination. The CDR3 DNA reads as TGTGCCAGCAGTAAGCGGGGGGATTGGGTAATATCGTCCTACGAGCAGTACGTC. It codes for CASSKRGDWVISSYEQYV.